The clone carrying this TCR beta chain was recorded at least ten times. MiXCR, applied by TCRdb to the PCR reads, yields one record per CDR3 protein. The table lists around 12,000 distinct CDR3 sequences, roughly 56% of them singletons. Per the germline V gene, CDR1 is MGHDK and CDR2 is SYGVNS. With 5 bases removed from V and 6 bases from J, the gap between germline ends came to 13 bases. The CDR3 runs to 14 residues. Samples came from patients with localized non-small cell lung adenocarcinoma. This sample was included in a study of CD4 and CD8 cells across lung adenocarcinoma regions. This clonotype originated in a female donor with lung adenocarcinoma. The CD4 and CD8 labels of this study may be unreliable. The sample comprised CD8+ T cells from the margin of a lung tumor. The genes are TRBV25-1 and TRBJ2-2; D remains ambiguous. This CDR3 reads CASSSQDGSGELFF. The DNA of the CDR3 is TGTGCCAGCAGTAGTCAGGACGGTTCCGGGGAGCTGTTTTTT.